This T cell receptor beta chain was sequenced in a study of PD-1 blockade in classical Hodgkin lymphoma. The CDR3 has 14 amino acids. Germline trimming cut 6 bases from V and 9 bases from J; bases unmatched to any gene: 6. The germline CDR1 and CDR2 sequences are KGHSH and LQKENI. Each of the patients experienced relapse following autologous stem cell transplantation, and their brentuximab vedotin exposure differed. The protocol was immunoSEQ multiplex PCR, while the TCRdb copy is restricted to in-frame clones and leaves out a portion. The sample yields 25,000 to 30,000 clones, 65% to 90% seen once. The sequences come from peripheral blood mononuclear cells (PBMCs), collected at baseline. The chain uses TRBV18 and TRBJ2-1; 12 nucleotides match TRBD1. The origin of this receptor is a human donor with classical Hodgkin lymphoma. The CDR3 DNA sequence: TGTGCCAGCTCTCCGGGACAGGGGGCATTTGAGCAGTTCTTC. It codes for CASSPGQGAFEQFF.